The 25 T cell receptor beta chains below were found in one sample sequenced in a study of shared clonotypes between healthy human individuals. Assay: immunoSEQ multiplex PCR; the TCRdb copy retains only in-frame clones and omits some. Among some 2,500,000 clones listed, just under 95% were seen once. Material for sequencing was naive CD4+ T cells from PBMCs. As for subset: CD45RA+ positively selected. These receptors all stem from a man aged 18 to 30 in good health. Some clones in this sample may be carry-over from other donors' samples.

This rearrangement joins TRBV29-1 to TRBJ2-1; 7 bases match TRBD2. J gave up 16 bases and V 3 bases, and 15 bases lay outside the gene matches. From germline, CDR1 is SQVTM and CDR2 ANQGSEA. The CDR3 length is 13 residues. Here the CDR3 DNA reads TGCAGCGTTGAGGGTTCTAGCGGACAACGTCATTTCTTC. It codes for CSVEGSSGQRHFF.

The V and J genes are TRBV4-2 and TRBJ1-2; D remains ambiguous. CDR1 is LGHNA and CDR2 is YNFKEQ in the germline V gene. The V end lost 1 base, the J end lost 4 bases, and 10 bases lay between the germline ends. CDR3 length equals 14 residues. The CDR3 region is CASSQAASGYGYTF. As DNA, the CDR3 is TGTGCCAGCAGCCAAGCGGCCAGTGGCTATGGCTACACCTTC.

The V gene is TRBV28, the J gene TRBJ1-1; D call uncertain. This CDR3 region has 13 residues. V was trimmed by 7 bases and J by 1 base, leaving 10 bases between them. Germline assignment: CDR1 MDHEN and CDR2 SYDVKM. CDR3 in DNA: TGTGCCAGCACGAGACCTCCGAACACTGAAGCTTTCTTT. As protein: CASTRPPNTEAFF.

The chain carries TRBV5-6 and TRBJ2-7; 10 bases are shared with TRBD1. CDR3 length equals 17 residues. The V and J ends lost 0 bases and 2 bases, in that order; junction bases with no gene match: 8. CDR1 SGHDT and CDR2 YYEEEE come from the germline V gene. DNA for the CDR3: TGTGCCAGCAGCTTGGCCAAACGGGACAGGGGAGCCTACGAGCAGTACTTC. This sequence encodes CASSLAKRDRGAYEQYF.

The V gene is TRBV4-3, the J gene TRBJ2-1, with 7 bases fitting TRBD2. The CDR3 is 17 residues long. V shed 2 bases, J shed 0 bases, and the junction held 7 bases outside the gene matches. The germline V gene has CDR1 LGHNA and CDR2 YSLEER. For the CDR3, the DNA is TGCGCCAGCAGCCAATATTCAGGCGGGAGCTCCTACAATGAGCAGTTCTTC. Translation: CASSQYSGGSSYNEQFF.

This CDR3 is CAWSVNSRAYGYTF. The CDR3 region has the DNA TGTGCCTGGAGTGTAAATTCCAGGGCCTATGGCTACACCTTC. The chain employs TRBV30 and TRBJ1-2, with a weak D call TRBD1 (5 bases). Per the germline V gene, CDR1 is GTSNPN and CDR2 is SVGIG (reference sequence). V was pared by 0 bases and J by 4 bases, with 12 bases between. CDR3 size: 14 residues.

The V gene is TRBV7-3, the J gene TRBJ2-7; 8 nucleotides agree with TRBD1. Germline assignment: CDR1 SGHTA and CDR2 FQGTGA. The CDR3 is made up of 12 amino acids. V lost 5 bases to trimming and J lost 6 bases; unmatched junction nucleotides: 3. DNA for the CDR3: TGTGCCAGCAGCCGAACAGGGGGCGAGCAGTACTTC. Protein product: CASSRTGGEQYF.

The rearrangement uses TRBV28 and TRBJ1-5; 7 bases are a match to TRBD1. V shed 5 bases, J shed 5 bases, and the junction held 15 bases outside the gene matches. Looked up from germline, CDR1 is MDHEN and CDR2 is SYDVKM. This CDR3 has 17 residues. DNA of the CDR3: TGTGCCAGCAGTAGAGCCTCGTGGGCAGGGGGGGATCAGCCCCAGCATTTT. This translates into CASSRASWAGGDQPQHF.

V usage is TRBV11-2 and J usage is TRBJ1-2; D perhaps matches TRBD1 (6 bases). The CDR3 is 15 amino acids. Trimming removed 0 bases at V and 3 bases at J, with 11 bases between. In germline, CDR1 is SGHAT, CDR2 FQNNGV. The CDR3 here is CASSLDRGLDYGYTF. The CDR3 DNA is TGTGCCAGCAGCTTAGACAGGGGCCTAGACTATGGCTACACCTTC.

V gene TRBV28 combines with J gene TRBJ2-7; 7 positions agree with TRBD1. This CDR3 is 13 amino acids long. CDR1 MDHEN and CDR2 SYDVKM come from the germline V gene. After removal of 10 bases from V and 5 bases from J, the junction contained 11 bases not matched to a gene. CDR3 nucleotide sequence: TGTGCCACGACACCCGGGACAGTCCACGAGCAGTACTTC. Protein product: CATTPGTVHEQYF.

The chain couples TRBV25-1 to TRBJ2-2; D remains unclear. This CDR3 region has 12 residues. Between the trimmed V and J ends, which lost 6 bases and 6 bases, there was a span of 8 bases. In germline, CDR1 is MGHDK, CDR2 SYGVNS. The CDR3 spells CASRVDAGELFF. CDR3 coding DNA: TGTGCCAGCAGGGTTGACGCCGGGGAGCTGTTTTTT.

This clone was seen just once. This chain joins TRBV2 and TRBJ2-7; tentative D call: TRBD1 (6 bases). The CDR3 length is 16 residues. Per germline, CDR1 SNHLY and CDR2 FYNNEI. V was clipped by 3 bases and J by 6 bases, with 21 bases between them. CDR3 amino acids: CASSDSYSGTSLEQYF. For the CDR3, the DNA is TGTGCCAGCAGTGACTCATATTCCGGGACATCTCTCGAGCAGTACTTC.

The V gene is TRBV12-5, the J gene TRBJ2-2; 9 nucleotides line up with TRBD1. Germline CDR1 and CDR2: LGHNT and FRNRAP. V shed 1 base, J shed 5 bases, and the junction held 5 bases outside the gene matches. The CDR3 loop spans 16 amino acids. CDR3 residues: CASGLDPGQGTGELFF. The DNA of the CDR3 is TGTGCTAGTGGTTTGGATCCGGGACAGGGTACCGGGGAGCTGTTTTTT.

This clone was recorded once. The chain recombines TRBV7-8 with TRBJ2-5, with D possibly called TRBD1 or TRBD2 (7 bases each). V lost 2 bases and J 1 base, leaving 14 bases between the germline ends. CDR1 is SGHVS, CDR2 FQNEAQ, per germline. The CDR3 has 16 amino acids. CDR3 coding DNA: TGTGCCAGCAGCTTACGGCAGGGGGGGACCCAAGAGACCCAGTACTTC. Translating gives CASSLRQGGTQETQYF. The full variable domain, in which reference TRBV7-8 and TRBJ2-5 provide the parts outside the CDR3, is GAGVSQSPRYKVAKRGQDVALRCDPISGHVSLFWYQQALGQGPEFLTYFQNEAQLDKSGLPSDRFFAERPEGSVSTLKIQRTQQEDSAVYLCASSLRQGGTQETQYFGPGTRLLVL.

This chain connects TRBV30 to TRBJ1-3; D is ambiguous. Germline V CDR1 and CDR2: GTSNPN, SVGIG (reference sequence). The CDR3 extends over 13 amino acids. V was clipped by 4 bases and J by 3 bases, with 10 bases between them. The CDR3: CAWNYGYGNTIYF. In nucleotides, the CDR3 is TGTGCCTGGAATTATGGTTATGGAAACACCATATATTTT.

The chain uses TRBV18 and TRBJ1-2; D is undetermined. Germline V gene lookup returns CDR1 KGHSH and CDR2 LQKENI. V was shortened by 5 bases and J by 4 bases, with 11 bases between the two germline ends. The CDR3 sequence is 13 residues long. The CDR3 loop is CASSAPDPYGYTF. In DNA form, the CDR3 reads TGTGCCAGCTCAGCCCCGGACCCCTATGGCTACACCTTC.

This chain links TRBV28 with TRBJ2-3; D is unresolved. Trimming stripped 1 base from V and 6 bases from J, with 8 bases between. The CDR3 totals 13 residues. Germline CDR1 and CDR2: MDHEN and SYDVKM. CDR3 in amino acids: CASSLYEVDTQYF. The CDR3 DNA sequence: TGTGCCAGCAGTTTATACGAGGTGGATACGCAGTATTTT.

The chain combines TRBV19 with TRBJ2-3; no reliable D call. The germline CDR1 and CDR2 sequences are LNHDA and SQIVND (reference sequence). Trimming removed 5 bases from V and 2 bases from J, with 5 bases in between. The CDR3 contains 12 residues. CDR3 in DNA: TGTGCCAGTAGTCTAAACACAGATACGCAGTATTTT. Residues: CASSLNTDTQYF.

V and J are TRBV6-4 and TRBJ2-3; D is possibly TRBD2 (6 bases). Trimming took off 6 bases at V and 4 bases at J, with 14 bases between the two ends. This CDR3 is built from 14 residues. CDR1 is MRHNA, CDR2 SNTAGT, per germline. The chain's CDR3 is CASRGGEAPDTQYF. CDR3 sequence (DNA): TGTGCCAGCAGAGGCGGGGAGGCCCCAGATACGCAGTATTTT.

The J gene is TRBJ2-7, the V gene TRBV4-2, with D possibly matching TRBD2 (6 bases). The CDR3 is 16 residues long. Germline-derived CDR1 and CDR2 are LGHNA and YNFKEQ. Trimming took 1 base from V and 0 from J, leaving 13 bases between them. Written as DNA, the CDR3 is TGTGCCAGCAGCCAAGTGGGGACTGGGAGCTCCTACGAGCAGTACTTC. This encodes CASSQVGTGSSYEQYF.

CDR3 sequence (DNA): TGTGCCTGGAGTTCCCTAACTAGCACAGATACGCAGTATTTT. Residues: CAWSSLTSTDTQYF. This chain joins TRBV30 and TRBJ2-3; D gene unclear. CDR1 is GTSNPN and CDR2 is SVGIG in the germline V gene (reference sequence). Trimming took 2 bases from V and 0 from J, leaving 9 bases between them. The CDR3 spans 14 residues.

The chain combines TRBV11-3 with TRBJ2-2, with 10 positions matching TRBD1. V lost 5 bases to trimming and J lost 4 bases; unmatched junction nucleotides: 7. The CDR3 spans 16 residues. CDR1 is SGHNT, CDR2 YENEEA, per germline. The CDR3 DNA sequence: TGTGCCAGCAGCGTCACGCGGACAGGGGGCACCGGGGAGCTGTTTTTT. Translation: CASSVTRTGGTGELFF.

The V and J genes are TRBV5-6 and TRBJ2-1; D is ambiguous. CDR1 is SGHDT, CDR2 YYEEEE, per germline. The CDR3 runs 13 residues. V was pared by 4 bases and J by 8 bases, with 13 bases between. CDR3 protein: CASSLGPPDEQFF. CDR3 DNA: TGTGCCAGCAGCCTTGGACCCCCCGATGAGCAGTTCTTC.

This chain uses TRBV6-1 with TRBJ2-3; D possibly corresponds to TRBD1 (7 bases). The CDR3 is 13 amino acids. Germline V lookup: CDR1 MNHNS, CDR2 SASEGT. With 8 bases removed from V and 4 bases from J, the gap between germline ends came to 13 bases. The CDR3 DNA reads as TGTGCCAGCGTACTCAGGGGGGCAGATACGCAGTATTTT. It yields the protein CASVLRGADTQYF.

The CDR3 is CASSILVGTAYSGANVLTF. The CDR3 coding sequence is TGCGCCAGCAGCATTCTGGTCGGGACAGCGTACTCTGGGGCCAACGTCCTGACTTTC. V and J are TRBV4-3 and TRBJ2-6; TRBD1 matches at 7 bases. After removal of 5 bases from V and 0 bases from J, the junction contained 13 bases not matched to a gene. Germline V gives CDR1 LGHNA, CDR2 YSLEER. There are 19 residues in the CDR3.